This T cell receptor beta chain comes out of a study of response to subunit inactivated influenza vaccine. Study-level points and caveats: Authors proposed each seasonal influenza vaccination draws in few new T cells.

This clonotype was seen ten or more times. What it binds is unknown. TCRdb reprocessed the RT-PCR reads with MiXCR, giving one entry per CDR3 protein. The sample lists more than 700,000 distinct CDR3 sequences, less than 25% occurring once. There are 14 residues in the CDR3. In germline, CDR1 is MNHEY, CDR2 SVGEGT. Deletions cut 6 bases from V and 3 bases from J, with 15 bases between. The chain recombines TRBV6-2 or TRBV6-3 with TRBJ2-7; the D is unclear. This TCR derives from a middle-aged man who received an inactivated influenza vaccine. The sample consisted of PBMCs from blood, taken roughly 5 days after vaccination. CDR3 sequence reads: CASRVRRNYYEQYF. CDR3 DNA: TGTGCCAGCAGGGTGAGACGGAACTACTACGAGCAGTACTTC.